Sequencing of this TCR beta chain was carried out in a study of CD8 T cells in ankylosing spondylitis. TCRdb called the 5' RACE reads again in MiXCR, with one record for every CDR3 protein. Found here are about 92,000 distinct CDR3 sequences, about 9% of them singletons; the top ten hold approximately 4.8%. This clonotype was recorded at least ten times. The V and J ends lost 0 bases and 0 bases respectively, with 18 bases between them. Germline V gives CDR1 DFQATT, CDR2 SNEGSKA (reference sequence). This CDR3 has 19 amino acids. The origin of this receptor is a male donor with ankylosing spondylitis or in good health (not recorded which). The genes are TRBV20-1 and TRBJ1-6; a weak D match, TRBD1 (5 bases). Specimen: blood, either unsorted or a sorted T cell fraction (not recorded which). CDR3 coding DNA: TGCAGTGCTAGAGATCAGGAAGGGGCCCTGAGCTCCTATAATTCACCCCTCCACTTT. Protein: CSARDQEGALSSYNSPLHF.